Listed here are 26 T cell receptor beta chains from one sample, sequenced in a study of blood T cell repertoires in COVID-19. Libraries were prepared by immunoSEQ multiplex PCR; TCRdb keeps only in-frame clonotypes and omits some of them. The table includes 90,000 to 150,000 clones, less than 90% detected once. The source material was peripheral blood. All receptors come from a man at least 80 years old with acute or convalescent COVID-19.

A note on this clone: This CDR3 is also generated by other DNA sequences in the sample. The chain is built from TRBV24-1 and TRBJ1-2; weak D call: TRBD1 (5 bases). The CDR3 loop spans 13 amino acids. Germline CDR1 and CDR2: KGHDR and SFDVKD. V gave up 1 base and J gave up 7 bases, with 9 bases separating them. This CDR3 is CATSDFRGSGYTF. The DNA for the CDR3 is TGTGCCACCAGTGATTTTCGGGGGTCTGGCTACACCTTC.

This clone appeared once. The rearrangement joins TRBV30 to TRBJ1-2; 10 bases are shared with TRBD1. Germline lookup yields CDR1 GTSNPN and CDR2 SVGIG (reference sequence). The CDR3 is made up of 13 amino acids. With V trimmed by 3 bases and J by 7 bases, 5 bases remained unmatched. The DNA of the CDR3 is TGTGCCTGGAGCCGACAGGGGGCTAGTGGCTACACCTTC. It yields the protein CAWSRQGASGYTF.

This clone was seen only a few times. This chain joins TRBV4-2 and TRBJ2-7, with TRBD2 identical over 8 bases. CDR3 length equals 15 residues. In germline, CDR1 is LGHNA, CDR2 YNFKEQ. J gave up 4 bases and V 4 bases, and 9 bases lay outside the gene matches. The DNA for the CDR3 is TGTGCCAGCAGCCTCGGGGGGGCTAAGGAGTACGAGCAGTACTTC. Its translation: CASSLGGAKEYEQYF.

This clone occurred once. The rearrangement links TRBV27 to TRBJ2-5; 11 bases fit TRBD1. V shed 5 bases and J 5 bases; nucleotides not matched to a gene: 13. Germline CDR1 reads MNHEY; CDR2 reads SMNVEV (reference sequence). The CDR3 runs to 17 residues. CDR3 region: CASSPLARTGGRETQYF. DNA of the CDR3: TGTGCCAGCAGTCCCCTGGCCAGGACAGGGGGCCGGGAGACCCAGTACTTC.

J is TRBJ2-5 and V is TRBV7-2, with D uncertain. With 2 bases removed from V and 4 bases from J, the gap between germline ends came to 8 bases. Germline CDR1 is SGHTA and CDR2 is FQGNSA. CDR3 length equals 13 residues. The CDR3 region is CASSLSWRETQYF. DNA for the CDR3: TGTGCCAGCAGCTTATCGTGGAGAGAGACCCAGTACTTC.

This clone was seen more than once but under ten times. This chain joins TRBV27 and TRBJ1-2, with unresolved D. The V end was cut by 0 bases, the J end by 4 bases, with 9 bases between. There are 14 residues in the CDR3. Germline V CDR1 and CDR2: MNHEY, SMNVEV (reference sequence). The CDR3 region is CASSLSRHFYGYTF. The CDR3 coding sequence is TGTGCCAGCAGTTTATCAAGACACTTCTATGGCTACACCTTC.

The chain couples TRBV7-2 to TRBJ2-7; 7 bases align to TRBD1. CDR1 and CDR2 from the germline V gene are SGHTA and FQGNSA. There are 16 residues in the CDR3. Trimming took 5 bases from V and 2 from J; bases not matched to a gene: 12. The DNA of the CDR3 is TGTGCCAGCAGCCGTCAACCAGGGGGTGGGACCTACGAGCAGTACTTC. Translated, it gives CASSRQPGGGTYEQYF.

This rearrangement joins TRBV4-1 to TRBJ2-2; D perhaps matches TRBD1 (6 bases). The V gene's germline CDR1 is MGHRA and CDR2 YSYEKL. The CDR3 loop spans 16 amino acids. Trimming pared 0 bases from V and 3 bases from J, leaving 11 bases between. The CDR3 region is CASSQEQGSYTGELFF. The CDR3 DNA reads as TGCGCCAGCAGCCAAGAACAGGGCTCGTACACCGGGGAGCTGTTTTTT.

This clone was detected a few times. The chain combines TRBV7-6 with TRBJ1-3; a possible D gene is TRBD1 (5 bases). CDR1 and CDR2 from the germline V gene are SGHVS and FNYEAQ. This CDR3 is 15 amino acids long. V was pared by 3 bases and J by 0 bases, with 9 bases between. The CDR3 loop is CASSLRRASGNTIYF. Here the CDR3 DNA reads TGTGCCAGCAGCTTGCGCAGGGCCTCTGGAAACACCATATATTTT.

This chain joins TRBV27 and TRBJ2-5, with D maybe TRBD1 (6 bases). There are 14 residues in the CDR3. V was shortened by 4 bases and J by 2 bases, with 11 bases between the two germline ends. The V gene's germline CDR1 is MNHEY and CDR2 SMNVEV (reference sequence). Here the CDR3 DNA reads TGTGCCAGCAGTTCTGCAGGGGAACAAGAGACCCAGTACTTC. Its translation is CASSSAGEQETQYF.

This CDR3 reads CASSYAGQGNYGYTF. CDR3 nucleotide sequence: TGTGCCAGCAGTTACGCCGGACAGGGGAACTATGGCTACACCTTC. The V gene is TRBV6-5, the J gene TRBJ1-2, with 9 bases fitting TRBD1. CDR1 and CDR2 (germline): MNHEY, SVGAGI. The V and J ends lost 2 bases and 2 bases, in that order; junction bases with no gene match: 3. CDR3 length: 15 residues.

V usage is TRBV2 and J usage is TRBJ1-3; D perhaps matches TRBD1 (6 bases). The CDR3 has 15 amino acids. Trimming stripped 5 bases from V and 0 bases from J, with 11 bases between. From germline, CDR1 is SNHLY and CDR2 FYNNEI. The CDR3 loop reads CASSRQADSGNTIYF. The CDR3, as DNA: TGTGCCAGCAGTCGACAGGCGGACTCTGGAAACACCATATATTTT.

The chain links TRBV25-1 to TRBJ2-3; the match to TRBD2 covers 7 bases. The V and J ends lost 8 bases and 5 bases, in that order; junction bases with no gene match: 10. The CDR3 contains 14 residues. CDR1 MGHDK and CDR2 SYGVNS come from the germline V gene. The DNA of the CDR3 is TGTGCCAGCTGTTGCCTGGGGGGGGTAGATACGCAGTATTTT. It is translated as CASCCLGGVDTQYF.

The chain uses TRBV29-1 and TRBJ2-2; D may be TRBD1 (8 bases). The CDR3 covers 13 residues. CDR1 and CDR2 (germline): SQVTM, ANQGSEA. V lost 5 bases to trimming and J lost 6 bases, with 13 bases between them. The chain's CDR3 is CSVQGAGAGELFF. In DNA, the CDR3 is TGCAGCGTTCAGGGGGCGGGGGCCGGGGAGCTGTTTTTT.

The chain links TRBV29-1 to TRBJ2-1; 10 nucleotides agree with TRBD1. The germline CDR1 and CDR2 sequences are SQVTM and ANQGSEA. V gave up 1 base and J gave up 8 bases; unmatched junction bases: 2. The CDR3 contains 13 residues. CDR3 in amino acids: CSVEGQGAYEQFF. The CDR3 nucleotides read TGCAGCGTTGAAGGACAGGGGGCCTATGAGCAGTTCTTC.

The CDR3 protein is CASSLTQANTGELFF. CDR3 sequence (DNA): TGCGCCAGCAGCTTGACCCAGGCGAACACCGGGGAGCTGTTTTTT. V and J are TRBV5-1 and TRBJ2-2; D is ambiguous. The CDR3 sequence is 15 residues long. Germline V gene sequence: CDR1 SGHRS, CDR2 YFSETQ. Deletions cut 1 base from V and 0 bases from J, with 7 bases between.

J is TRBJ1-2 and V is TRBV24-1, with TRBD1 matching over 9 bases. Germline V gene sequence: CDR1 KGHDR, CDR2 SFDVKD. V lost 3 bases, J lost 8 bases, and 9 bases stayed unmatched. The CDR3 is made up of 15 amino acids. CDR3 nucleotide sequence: TGTGCCACCAGTGATGCACCGGGACAGGGTAGCGGCTACACCTTC. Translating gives CATSDAPGQGSGYTF.

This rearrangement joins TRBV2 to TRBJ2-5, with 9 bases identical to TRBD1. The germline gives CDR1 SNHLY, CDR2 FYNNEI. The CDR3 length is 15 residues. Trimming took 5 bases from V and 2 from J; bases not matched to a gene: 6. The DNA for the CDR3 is TGTGCCAGCAGTCGGGACAGGGACCGACAAGAGACCCAGTACTTC. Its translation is CASSRDRDRQETQYF. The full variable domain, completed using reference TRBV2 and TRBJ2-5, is EPEVTQTPSHQVTQMGQEVILRCVPISNHLYFYWYRQILGQKVEFLVSFYNNEISEKSEIFDDQFSVERPDGSNFTLKIRSTKLEDSAMYFCASSRDRDRQETQYFGPGTRLLVL.

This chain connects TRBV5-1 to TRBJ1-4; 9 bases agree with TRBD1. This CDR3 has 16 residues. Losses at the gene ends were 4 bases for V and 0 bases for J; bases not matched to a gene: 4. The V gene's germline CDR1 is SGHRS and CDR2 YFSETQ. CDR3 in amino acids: CASSRGTGTTNEKLFF. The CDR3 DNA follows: TGCGCCAGCAGCCGGGGGACAGGGACAACTAATGAAAAACTGTTTTTT.

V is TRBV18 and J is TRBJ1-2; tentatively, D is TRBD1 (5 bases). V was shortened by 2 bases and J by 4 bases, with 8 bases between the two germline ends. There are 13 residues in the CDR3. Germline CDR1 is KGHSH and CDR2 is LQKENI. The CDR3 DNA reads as TGTGCCAGCTCACCAGACAGTTCCTATGGCTACACCTTC. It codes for CASSPDSSYGYTF.

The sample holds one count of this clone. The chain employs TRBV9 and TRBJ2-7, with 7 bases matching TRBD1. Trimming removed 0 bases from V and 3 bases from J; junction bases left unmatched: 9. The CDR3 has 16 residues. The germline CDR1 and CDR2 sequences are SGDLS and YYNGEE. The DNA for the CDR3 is TGTGCCAGCAGCGTAGGTTGGCAGGGGGTGGTCTACGAGCAGTACTTC. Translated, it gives CASSVGWQGVVYEQYF.

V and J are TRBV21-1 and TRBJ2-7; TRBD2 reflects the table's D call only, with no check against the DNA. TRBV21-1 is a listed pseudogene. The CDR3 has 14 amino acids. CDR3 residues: CASSKDTGTYEQYF. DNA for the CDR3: TGTGCCAGCAGCAAAGACACGGGGACCTACGAGCAGTACTTC.

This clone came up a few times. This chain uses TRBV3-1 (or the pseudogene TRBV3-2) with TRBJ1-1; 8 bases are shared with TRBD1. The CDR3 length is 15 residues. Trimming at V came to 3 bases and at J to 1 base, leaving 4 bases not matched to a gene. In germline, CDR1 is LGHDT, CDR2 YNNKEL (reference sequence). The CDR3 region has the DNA TGTGCCAGCAGCCAGTTAGGGACAGGGAACACTGAAGCTTTCTTT. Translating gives CASSQLGTGNTEAFF.

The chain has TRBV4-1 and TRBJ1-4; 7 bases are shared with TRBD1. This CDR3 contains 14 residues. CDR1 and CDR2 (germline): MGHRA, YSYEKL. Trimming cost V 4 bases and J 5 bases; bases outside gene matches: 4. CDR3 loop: CASSPGQRNEKLFF. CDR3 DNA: TGCGCCAGCAGCCCGGGACAGAGAAATGAAAAACTGTTTTTT.

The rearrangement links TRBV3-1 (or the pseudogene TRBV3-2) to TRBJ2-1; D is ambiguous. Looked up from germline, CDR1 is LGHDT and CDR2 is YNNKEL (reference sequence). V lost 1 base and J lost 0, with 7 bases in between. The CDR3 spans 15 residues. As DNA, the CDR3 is TGTGCCAGCAGCCAAGTGGTCAGCTCCTACAATGAGCAGTTCTTC. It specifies CASSQVVSSYNEQFF.

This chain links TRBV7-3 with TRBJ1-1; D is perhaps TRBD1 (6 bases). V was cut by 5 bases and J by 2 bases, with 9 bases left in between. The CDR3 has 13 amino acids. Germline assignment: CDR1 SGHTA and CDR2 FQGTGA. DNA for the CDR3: TGTGCCAGCAGCCGAGGGGGAAACACTGAAGCTTTCTTT. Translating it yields CASSRGGNTEAFF.